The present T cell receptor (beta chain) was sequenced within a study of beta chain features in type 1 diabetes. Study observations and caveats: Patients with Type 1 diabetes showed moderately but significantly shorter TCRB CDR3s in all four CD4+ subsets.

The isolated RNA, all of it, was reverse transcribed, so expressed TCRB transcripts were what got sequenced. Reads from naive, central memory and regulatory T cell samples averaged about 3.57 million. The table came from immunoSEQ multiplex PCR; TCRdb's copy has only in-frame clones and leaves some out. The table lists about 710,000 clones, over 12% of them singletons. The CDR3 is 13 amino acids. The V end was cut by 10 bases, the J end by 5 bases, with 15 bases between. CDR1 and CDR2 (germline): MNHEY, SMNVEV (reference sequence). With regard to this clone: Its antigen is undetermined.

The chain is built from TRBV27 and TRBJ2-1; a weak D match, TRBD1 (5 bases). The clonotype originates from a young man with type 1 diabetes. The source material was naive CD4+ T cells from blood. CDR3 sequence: CATVRTSHNEQFF. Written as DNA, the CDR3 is TGTGCCACCGTGAGGACAAGCCACAATGAGCAGTTCTTC.